The 30 T cell receptor beta chains below were found in one sample sequenced in a study of OX40 agonist ivuxolimab in advanced cancers. Measured with immunoSEQ multiplex PCR; TCRdb has only the in-frame clones, and not every one. The sample includes roughly 45,000 clones, 85% of them seen just once. Here the sequenced sample was CD4+ or CD8+ T cells sorted from blood, taken in a trial of the OX40 agonist ivuxolimab. These receptors all come from an adult with an advanced solid tumor such as melanoma, head and neck, liver or kidney cancer.

This clone was observed once. This chain uses TRBV5-5 with TRBJ1-6; D remains ambiguous. The germline gives CDR1 SGHKS, CDR2 YYEKEE (reference sequence). V gave up 4 bases and J gave up 7 bases, with 18 bases separating them. This CDR3 region has 16 residues. The CDR3 region is CASSPVAGGRNSPLHF. The CDR3 DNA follows: TGTGCCAGCAGCCCGGTAGCGGGTGGGAGGAATTCACCCCTCCACTTT.

This chain links TRBV5-4 with TRBJ2-2, with 7 nucleotides matching TRBD1. Germline assignment: CDR1 SGHNT and CDR2 YYREEE (reference sequence). V gave up 7 bases and J gave up 0 bases; unmatched junction bases: 3. The CDR3 consists of 14 residues. The CDR3 protein is CASVQGPNTGELFF. In nucleotides, the CDR3 is TGTGCCAGCGTACAGGGGCCGAACACCGGGGAGCTGTTTTTT.

This chain joins TRBV6-6 and TRBJ1-1; weak D call: TRBD1 (5 bases). The CDR3 is 12 amino acids. Trimming removed 7 bases from V and 5 bases from J, with 11 bases in between. Germline lookup yields CDR1 MNHNY and CDR2 SVGAGI (reference sequence). The CDR3 region is CASIQGGTEAFF. The CDR3 bases are TGTGCCAGCATCCAGGGAGGGACTGAAGCTTTCTTT.

The chain couples TRBV4-3 to TRBJ1-6; TRBD1 agrees at 9 bases. Germline lookup yields CDR1 LGHNA and CDR2 YSLEER. V shed 3 bases and J 13 bases; nucleotides not matched to a gene: 13. The CDR3 has 16 residues. CDR3 coding DNA: TGCGCCAGCAGCCAGGAAACAGGGGGCGCCTTGTGGCCCCTCCACTTT. It specifies CASSQETGGALWPLHF.

This chain joins TRBV27 and TRBJ2-1, with TRBD2 matching over 7 bases. The CDR3 loop spans 13 amino acids. Germline V gene data show CDR1 as MNHEY and CDR2 as SMNVEV (reference sequence). V lost 3 bases, J lost 10 bases, and 6 bases stayed unmatched. The CDR3 reads CASSFSGGREQFF. Here the CDR3 DNA reads TGTGCCAGCAGTTTCTCGGGGGGTCGGGAGCAGTTCTTC.

This clone has just one count. This chain connects TRBV9 to TRBJ2-1, with D uncertain. Germline V gives CDR1 SGDLS, CDR2 YYNGEE. The CDR3 is 16 amino acids. Trimming took 3 bases from V and 3 from J, leaving 16 bases between them. CDR3 region: CASSGLPRVGYNEQFF. In DNA form, the CDR3 reads TGTGCCAGCAGCGGATTGCCCCGCGTAGGCTACAATGAGCAGTTCTTC.

The CDR3 loop reads CASFQGVMNTEAFF. DNA of the CDR3: TGTGCCAGCTTTCAGGGGGTCATGAACACTGAAGCTTTCTTT. V is TRBV6-5 and J is TRBJ1-1; TRBD1 matches 7 bases. V shed 8 bases and J 0 bases; nucleotides not matched to a gene: 6. The germline V gene encodes CDR1 MNHEY and CDR2 SVGAGI. The CDR3 is 14 amino acids.

This clone is deemed medium-sized. V gene TRBV7-6 combines with J gene TRBJ1-4; D not certain. V shed 5 bases and J shed 7 bases, with 14 bases lying between them. This CDR3 contains 14 residues. Germline CDR1 reads SGHVS; CDR2 reads FNYEAQ. The CDR3 nucleotides are TGTGCCAGCAGCCCCGTAGGGCAGAGTGAAAAACTGTTTTTT. This translates into CASSPVGQSEKLFF.

The chain employs TRBV5-4 and TRBJ2-5; 9 bases line up with TRBD2. The CDR3 has 15 residues. The V gene's germline CDR1 is SGHNT and CDR2 YYREEE (reference sequence). With 4 bases clipped from V and 8 bases from J, the junction kept 12 bases outside the gene matches. CDR3 in amino acids: CASSTPEGGGETQYF. The CDR3 region has the DNA TGTGCCAGCAGCACCCCAGAAGGCGGGGGGGAAACCCAGTACTTC.

V and J are TRBV7-8 and TRBJ2-6; 11 nucleotides match TRBD1. Looked up from germline, CDR1 is SGHVS and CDR2 is FQNEAQ. The CDR3 length is 21 residues. The V and J ends lost 5 bases and 0 bases, in that order; junction bases with no gene match: 15. CDR3 region: CASSHGTGGTGRNSGANVLTF. The CDR3 bases are TGTGCCAGCAGCCACGGGACAGGGGGGACCGGGCGAAACTCTGGGGCCAACGTCCTGACTTTC.

This chain joins TRBV15 and TRBJ2-3, with TRBD2 matching over 9 bases. The CDR3 covers 13 residues. The trim removed 8 bases at V and 5 bases at J, leaving 5 bases unmatched. CDR1 LNHNV and CDR2 YYDKDF come from the germline V gene (reference sequence). CDR3 region: CATGAGGRDTQYF. The CDR3 DNA reads as TGTGCCACCGGCGCGGGGGGGCGAGATACGCAGTATTTT.

This sequence joins TRBV5-1 and TRBJ2-1; 10 nucleotides agree with TRBD2. The germline V gene encodes CDR1 SGHRS and CDR2 YFSETQ. V trimming: 0 bases; J trimming: 4 bases; junction bases outside the gene matches: 4. There are 16 residues in the CDR3. CDR3 sequence (DNA): TGCGCCAGCAGCTTGGAACTAGCGGGGTCATACAATGAGCAGTTCTTC. It codes for CASSLELAGSYNEQFF.

The chain couples TRBV27 to TRBJ2-6; tentative D call: TRBD2 (5 bases). The V gene lost 8 bases and the J gene lost 2 bases, with 10 bases spanning the gap. The germline gives CDR1 MNHEY, CDR2 SMNVEV (reference sequence). The length of the CDR3 is 14 residues. CDR3 amino acids: CASCSGTGANVLTF. CDR3 DNA: TGTGCCAGCTGCTCGGGGACTGGGGCCAACGTCCTGACTTTC.

The chain carries TRBV10-1 and TRBJ1-1; D remains unclear. The V gene lost 9 bases and the J gene lost 1 base, with 0 bases spanning the gap. Germline CDR1 WNHNN, CDR2 SYGVQD (reference sequence). The CDR3 is made up of 9 amino acids. CDR3 bases: TGCGCCAGGAACACTGAAGCTTTCTTT. Its translation: CARNTEAFF.

This chain links TRBV7-3 with TRBJ2-2; 7 nucleotides agree with TRBD1. Germline loops: CDR1 SGHTA, CDR2 FQGTGA. The CDR3 contains 12 residues. Unmatched junction bases numbered 3, after V lost 8 bases and J lost 6 bases. CDR3 nucleotide sequence: TGTGCCAGCGAGACAGGGTCCGGGGAGCTGTTTTTT. As protein: CASETGSGELFF.

The rearrangement uses TRBV6-5 and TRBJ2-7; D unclear. The V and J ends lost 0 bases and 4 bases respectively, with 16 bases between them. The CDR3 consists of 16 residues. Germline lookup yields CDR1 MNHEY and CDR2 SVGAGI. In DNA, the CDR3 is TGTGCCAGCAGTTACTCTATACAAGGCCCCCCGTACGAGCAGTACTTC. Translated, it gives CASSYSIQGPPYEQYF.

The chain has TRBV6-4 and TRBJ2-1; 8 nucleotides line up with TRBD2. This CDR3 contains 16 residues. V dropped 3 bases and J dropped 4; count of bases not matched to a gene: 8. Germline values: CDR1 MRHNA, CDR2 SNTAGT. CDR3 nucleotide sequence: TGTGCCAGCAGTGAACACGGGACTAGTTCTTACAATGAGCAGTTCTTC. Translated: CASSEHGTSSYNEQFF.

This chain joins TRBV11-1 and TRBJ1-3; D is unresolved. Germline CDR1 SGHAT, CDR2 FQDESV (reference sequence). V lost 8 bases and J lost 0, with 11 bases in between. CDR3 size: 14 residues. The CDR3: CASLDLNSGNTIYF. The CDR3 nucleotides are TGTGCCAGCTTGGACTTGAACTCTGGAAACACCATATATTTT. Looking up the rest from reference TRBV11-1 and TRBJ1-3 gives the full variable domain: EAEVAQSPRYKITEKSQAVAFWCDPISGHATLYWYRQILGQGPELLVQFQDESVVDDSQLPKDRFSAERLKGVDSTLKIQPAELGDSAMYLCASLDLNSGNTIYFGEGSWLTVV.

The chain couples TRBV15 to TRBJ2-3; TRBD2 matches at 7 bases. Germline lookup yields CDR1 LNHNV and CDR2 YYDKDF (reference sequence). The V gene end was trimmed by 3 bases and the J gene end by 3 bases; junction bases not matched to a gene: 9. The CDR3 length is 16 residues. This chain's CDR3 is CATSSERLAGTDTQYF. The CDR3 coding sequence is TGTGCCACCAGCAGCGAGAGACTAGCAGGGACAGATACGCAGTATTTT.

The V gene is TRBV28, the J gene TRBJ1-2; 10 bases are shared with TRBD1. The CDR3 is 17 amino acids. V shed 6 bases, J shed 5 bases, and the junction held 15 bases outside the gene matches. Germline assignment: CDR1 MDHEN and CDR2 SYDVKM. CDR3 amino acids: CASSHMGQGLRYYGYTF. DNA for the CDR3: TGTGCCAGCAGCCATATGGGACAGGGGCTCCGTTATTATGGCTACACCTTC.

The chain has TRBV6-6 and TRBJ2-5; no definite D call. Germline V gives CDR1 MNHNY, CDR2 SVGAGI (reference sequence). V lost 0 bases and J lost 2, with 13 bases in between. CDR3 length: 16 amino acids. CDR3 sequence reads: CASSYSKSQEQETQYF. Here the CDR3 DNA reads TGTGCCAGCAGTTACTCGAAGAGTCAGGAGCAAGAGACCCAGTACTTC.

Note on this clone: This may be a read error: a much more frequent sequence differs by one nucleotide. The rearrangement uses TRBV7-9 and TRBJ2-1; D is unresolved. V dropped 1 base and J dropped 7 bases, with 5 bases sitting between them. The CDR3 covers 12 residues. Germline-derived CDR1 and CDR2 are SEHNR and FQNEAQ (reference sequence). CDR3 protein: CASSLDGNEQFF. The DNA for the CDR3 is TGTGCCAGCAGCTTAGACGGGAATGAGCAGTTCTTC.

V gene TRBV7-6 combines with J gene TRBJ2-1; D ambiguous. Trimming stripped 0 bases from V and 8 bases from J, with 8 bases between. From germline, CDR1 is SGHVS and CDR2 FNYEAQ. This CDR3 region has 13 residues. CDR3 in DNA: TGTGCCAGCAGCTTAGCCCGGGTTGATGAGCAGTTCTTC. As protein: CASSLARVDEQFF.

The genes are TRBV27 and TRBJ1-1; D is possibly TRBD1 (5 bases). V lost 4 bases and J lost 1, with 10 bases in between. Germline V gene sequence: CDR1 MNHEY, CDR2 SMNVEV (reference sequence). CDR3 length: 14 residues. DNA of the CDR3: TGTGCCAGCAGTTCGGGGGTTCGGAACACTGAAGCTTTCTTT. Protein product: CASSSGVRNTEAFF.

The chain links TRBV4-3 to TRBJ1-1; TRBD1 matches at 7 bases. Unmatched junction bases numbered 6, after V lost 1 base and J lost 10 bases. The V gene's germline CDR1 is LGHNA and CDR2 YSLEER. The length of the CDR3 is 13 residues. CDR3 amino acids: CASSQATGAGAFF. CDR3 DNA: TGCGCCAGCAGCCAAGCCACAGGGGCGGGAGCTTTCTTT.

The chain is built from TRBV9 and TRBJ2-2; TRBD2 is a possible D gene (6 bases). CDR1 is SGDLS and CDR2 is YYNGEE in the germline V gene. Trimming cost V 2 bases and J 1 base, with 12 bases left between them. The CDR3 contains 16 residues. CDR3 bases: TGTGCCAGCAGCGTGGGTAGCGGCGAGAACACCGGGGAGCTGTTTTTT. It codes for CASSVGSGENTGELFF.

This clone was counted only a few times. The gene calls are TRBV28 and TRBJ1-6, with no clear D. CDR3 length: 14 amino acids. The germline V and J ends were trimmed by 4 bases and 9 bases, with 13 bases remaining between them. Looked up from germline, CDR1 is MDHEN and CDR2 is SYDVKM. CDR3 protein: CASSYQDYGSPLHF. CDR3 nucleotide sequence: TGTGCCAGCAGTTATCAGGATTATGGTTCACCCCTCCACTTT. Looking up the rest from reference TRBV28 and TRBJ1-6 gives the full variable domain: DVKVTQSSRYLVKRTGEKVFLECVQDMDHENMFWYRQDPGLGLRLIYFSYDVKMKEKGDIPEGYSVSREKKERFSLILESASTNQTSMYLCASSYQDYGSPLHFGNGTRLTVT.

The chain is built from TRBV6-6 and TRBJ1-5; D may be TRBD1 (6 bases). Trimming shortened V by 2 bases and J by 9 bases, and 20 bases separated the two germline ends. Germline values: CDR1 MNHNY, CDR2 SVGAGI (reference sequence). The CDR3 totals 16 residues. As DNA, the CDR3 is TGTGCCAGCAGTTACATGGCGGGGGGCGACTCAATGCCCCAGCATTTT. Translated: CASSYMAGGDSMPQHF.

The V and J genes are TRBV13 and TRBJ2-3, with D possibly matching TRBD2 (5 bases). Deletions cut 6 bases from V and 5 bases from J, with 12 bases between. The CDR3 consists of 13 residues. The V gene's germline CDR1 is PRHDT and CDR2 FYEKMQ (reference sequence). In DNA, the CDR3 is TGTGCCAGCAGTTCTACTAGGAAAGATACGCAGTATTTT. Translated: CASSSTRKDTQYF.

CDR3 protein: CASSLSGGPADEQFF. DNA for the CDR3: TGTGCCAGCAGCTTGTCGGGGGGGCCAGCCGATGAGCAGTTCTTC. V and J are TRBV7-9 and TRBJ2-1, with TRBD2 matching 8 bases. Trimming at V came to 3 bases and at J to 8 bases, leaving 9 bases not matched to a gene. The CDR3 runs to 15 residues. Germline CDR1 is SEHNR and CDR2 is FQNEAQ (reference sequence).